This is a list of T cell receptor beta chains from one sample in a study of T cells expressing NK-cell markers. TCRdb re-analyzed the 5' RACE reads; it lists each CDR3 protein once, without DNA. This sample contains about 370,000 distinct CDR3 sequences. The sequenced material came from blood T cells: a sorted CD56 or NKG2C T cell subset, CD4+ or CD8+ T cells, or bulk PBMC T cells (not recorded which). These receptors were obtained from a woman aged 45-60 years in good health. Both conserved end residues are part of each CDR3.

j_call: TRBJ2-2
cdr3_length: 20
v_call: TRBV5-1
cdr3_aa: CASSRGLAGGASANTGELFF

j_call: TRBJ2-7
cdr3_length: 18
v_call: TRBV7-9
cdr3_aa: CASSPPLAGVRGYYEQYF

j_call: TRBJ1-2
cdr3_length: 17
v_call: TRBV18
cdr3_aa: CASSPLTGPNLNYGYTF

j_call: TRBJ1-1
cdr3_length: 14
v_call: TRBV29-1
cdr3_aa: CSLNRQGRNTEAFF

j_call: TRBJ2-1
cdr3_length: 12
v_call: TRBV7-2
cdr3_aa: CASRANDYEQFF

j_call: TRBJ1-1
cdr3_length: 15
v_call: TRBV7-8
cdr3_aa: CASSMMDGGDTEAFF

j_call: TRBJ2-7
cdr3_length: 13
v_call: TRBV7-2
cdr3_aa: CASSPVGLGEQYF

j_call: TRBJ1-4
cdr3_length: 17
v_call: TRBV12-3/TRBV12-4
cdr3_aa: CASSPPGQGATNEKLFF

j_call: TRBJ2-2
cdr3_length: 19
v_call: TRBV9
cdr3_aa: CASSVGGRQGRGNTGELFF

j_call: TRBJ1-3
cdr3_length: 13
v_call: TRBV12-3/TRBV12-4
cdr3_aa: CASSFSGGNTIYF

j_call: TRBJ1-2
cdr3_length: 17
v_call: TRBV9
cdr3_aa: CASSANGQGTSNYGYTF

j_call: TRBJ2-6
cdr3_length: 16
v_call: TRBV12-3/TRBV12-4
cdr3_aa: CASSSRGVGGANVLTF

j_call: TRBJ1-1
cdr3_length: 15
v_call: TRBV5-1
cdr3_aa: CASSFGAPLNTEAFF

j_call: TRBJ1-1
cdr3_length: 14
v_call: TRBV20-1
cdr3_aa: CSAAAGGLNTEAFF

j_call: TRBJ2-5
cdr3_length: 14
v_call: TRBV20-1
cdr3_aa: CSATRQGWGGTQYF

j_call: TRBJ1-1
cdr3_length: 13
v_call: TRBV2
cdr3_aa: CACGQARRGEAFF

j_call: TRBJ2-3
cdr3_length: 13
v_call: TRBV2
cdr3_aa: CASAGQSTDTQYF

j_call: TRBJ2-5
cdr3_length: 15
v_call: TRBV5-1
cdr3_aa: CASRLIGPIQETQYF

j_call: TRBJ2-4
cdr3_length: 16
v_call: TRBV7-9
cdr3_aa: CASSLVSGPSADIQYF

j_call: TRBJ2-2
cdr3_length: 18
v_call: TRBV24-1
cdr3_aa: CATSALAGGPSNTGELFF

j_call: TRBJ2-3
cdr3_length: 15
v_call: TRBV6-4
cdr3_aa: CASRGVRGTRPTQYF

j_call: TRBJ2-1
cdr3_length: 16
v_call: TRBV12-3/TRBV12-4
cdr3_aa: CASSRPLGRETDEQFF

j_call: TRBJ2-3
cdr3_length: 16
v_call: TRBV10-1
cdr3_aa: CASSESSGSGTDTQYF

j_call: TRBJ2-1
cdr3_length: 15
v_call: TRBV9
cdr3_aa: CASSVEAGARNEQFF

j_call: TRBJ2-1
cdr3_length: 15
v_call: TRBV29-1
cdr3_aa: CSVGFRLAVYNEQFF

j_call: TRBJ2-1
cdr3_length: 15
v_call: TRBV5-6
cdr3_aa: CASRWASGLRNEQFF

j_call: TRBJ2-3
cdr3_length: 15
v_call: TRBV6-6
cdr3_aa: CASRPRDRGTDTQYF

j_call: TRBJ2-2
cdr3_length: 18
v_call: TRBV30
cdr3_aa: CAWSALRTSGKNTGELFF

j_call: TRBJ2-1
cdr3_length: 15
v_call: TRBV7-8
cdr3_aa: CASSSVAGAYNEQFF

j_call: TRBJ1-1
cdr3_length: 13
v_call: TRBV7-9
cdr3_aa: CASANRADTEAFF

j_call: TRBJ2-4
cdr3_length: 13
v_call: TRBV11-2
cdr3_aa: CASSLGAKNIQYF

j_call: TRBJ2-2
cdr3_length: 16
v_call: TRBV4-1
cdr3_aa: CASSQIDRGSAGELFF

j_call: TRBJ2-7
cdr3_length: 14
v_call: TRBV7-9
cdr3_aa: CASSRRGGIDEQYF

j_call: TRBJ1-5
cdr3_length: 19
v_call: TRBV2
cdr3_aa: CASSVLVLGDLSSNQPQHF

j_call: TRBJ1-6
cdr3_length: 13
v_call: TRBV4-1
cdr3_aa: CASSRGANSPLHF

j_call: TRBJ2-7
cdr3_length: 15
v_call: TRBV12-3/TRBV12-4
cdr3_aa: CASSRQGKRSYEQYF

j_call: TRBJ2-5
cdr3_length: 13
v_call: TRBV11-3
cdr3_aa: CASSRQEQETQYF

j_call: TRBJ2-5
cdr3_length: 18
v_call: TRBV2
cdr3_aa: CASSDRLVRDIEEETQYF

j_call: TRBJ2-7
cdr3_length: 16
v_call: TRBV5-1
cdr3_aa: CASSLTRGGVSYEQYF

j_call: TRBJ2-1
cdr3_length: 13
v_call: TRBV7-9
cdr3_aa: CASRGLAGGEQFF

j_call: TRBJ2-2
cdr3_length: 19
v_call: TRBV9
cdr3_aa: CASSARPGTSGTRAGELFF

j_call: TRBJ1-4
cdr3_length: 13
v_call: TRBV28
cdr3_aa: CASSLRNRGKLFF

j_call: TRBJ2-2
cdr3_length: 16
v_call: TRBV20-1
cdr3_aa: CSAAPAGQTKAGELFF

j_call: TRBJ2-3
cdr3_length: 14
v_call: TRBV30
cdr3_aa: CAWSVLGFTDTQYF

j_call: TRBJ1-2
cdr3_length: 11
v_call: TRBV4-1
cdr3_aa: CASSQDGGYTF

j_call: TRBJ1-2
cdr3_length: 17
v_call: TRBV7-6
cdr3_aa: CASSKIASGSPNYGYTF

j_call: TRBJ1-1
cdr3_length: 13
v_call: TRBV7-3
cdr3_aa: CASSSPGTGEAFF

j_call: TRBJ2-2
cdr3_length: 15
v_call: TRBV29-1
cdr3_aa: CSVGHGTVTTGELFF

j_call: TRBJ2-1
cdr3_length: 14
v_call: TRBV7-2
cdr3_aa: CASSSDGLAGDGFF

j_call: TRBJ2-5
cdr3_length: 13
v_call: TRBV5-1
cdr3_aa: CASSAGIQETQYF

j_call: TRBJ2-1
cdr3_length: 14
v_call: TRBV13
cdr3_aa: CASSLVRAGNEQFF

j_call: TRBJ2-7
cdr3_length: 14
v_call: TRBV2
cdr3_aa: CASLLSGNSYEQYF

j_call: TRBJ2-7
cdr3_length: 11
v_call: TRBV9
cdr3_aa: CASSVGREQYF

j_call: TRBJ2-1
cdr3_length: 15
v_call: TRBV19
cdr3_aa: CASSTLRVGDNEQFF

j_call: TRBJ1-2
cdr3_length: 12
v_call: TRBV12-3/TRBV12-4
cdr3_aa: CASTKDGFGYTF

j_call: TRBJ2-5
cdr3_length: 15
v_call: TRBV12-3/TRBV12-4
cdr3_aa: CASSSRGAIQETQYF

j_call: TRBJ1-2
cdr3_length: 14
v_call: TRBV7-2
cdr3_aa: CASSLGGANYGYTF

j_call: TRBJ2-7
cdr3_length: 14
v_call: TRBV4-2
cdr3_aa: CASSEPGRTYEQYF

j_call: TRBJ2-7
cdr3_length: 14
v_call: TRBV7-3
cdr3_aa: CASSLAGTSDEQYF